This entry concerns a single T cell receptor (beta chain). Its antigen is unknown. The record originates from a study of cytomegalovirus exposure and HLA in healthy donors. CDR1 and CDR2 from the germline V gene are SGDLS and YYNGEE. V gave up 5 bases and J gave up 3 bases; unmatched junction bases: 10. The CDR3 contains 15 residues. Study results and caveats: Solely CMV serostatus was available to characterize immune exposure.

Researchers ran the PCR with 60 Vbeta and 13 Jbeta primers. Per the authors' pipeline: Among the unique TCR beta chains that a later analysis counted, around 72 million in all, approximately 12 million were shared. This table comes from immunoSEQ multiplex PCR, and its TCRdb copy is limited to in-frame clones, with some not included. The D gene and trimming were derived from the DNA, and the V and J assignments and clone size from that table. The sample lists 95,000 to 150,000 clones, around three fifths occurring once. This receptor was identified in a middle-aged woman in good health and CMV-seropositive. The sequenced sample was PBMCs. The rearrangement uses TRBV9 and TRBJ1-1, with 7 bases matching TRBD1. CDR3 sequence reads: CASSVQGMLDTEAFF. In DNA form, the CDR3 reads TGTGCCAGCAGTGTACAGGGGATGCTCGACACTGAAGCTTTCTTT.